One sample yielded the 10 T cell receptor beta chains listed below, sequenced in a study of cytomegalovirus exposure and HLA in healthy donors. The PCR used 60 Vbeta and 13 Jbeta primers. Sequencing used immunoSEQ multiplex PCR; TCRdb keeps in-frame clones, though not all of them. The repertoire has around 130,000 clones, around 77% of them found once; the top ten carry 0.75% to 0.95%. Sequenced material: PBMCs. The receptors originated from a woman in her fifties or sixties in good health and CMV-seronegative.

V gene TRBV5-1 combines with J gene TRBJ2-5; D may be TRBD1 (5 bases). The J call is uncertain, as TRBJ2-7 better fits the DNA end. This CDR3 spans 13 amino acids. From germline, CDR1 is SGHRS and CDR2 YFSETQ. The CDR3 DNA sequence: TGCGCCAGCAGCTTGGCAGGGATTCCCGAGCAGTACTTC. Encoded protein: CASSLAGIPEQYF.

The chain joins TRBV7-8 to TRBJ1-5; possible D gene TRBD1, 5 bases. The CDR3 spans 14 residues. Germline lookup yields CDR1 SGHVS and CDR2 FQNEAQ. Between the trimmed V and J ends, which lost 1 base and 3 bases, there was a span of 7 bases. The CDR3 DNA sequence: TGTGCCAGCAGCTTAGTCAGGGACAATCAGCCCCAGCATTTT. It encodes CASSLVRDNQPQHF.

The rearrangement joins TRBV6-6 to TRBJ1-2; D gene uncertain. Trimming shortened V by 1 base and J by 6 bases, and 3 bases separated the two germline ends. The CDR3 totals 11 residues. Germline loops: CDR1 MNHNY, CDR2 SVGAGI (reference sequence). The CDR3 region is CASSYFDGYTF. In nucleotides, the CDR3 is TGTGCCAGCAGTTACTTCGATGGCTACACCTTC.

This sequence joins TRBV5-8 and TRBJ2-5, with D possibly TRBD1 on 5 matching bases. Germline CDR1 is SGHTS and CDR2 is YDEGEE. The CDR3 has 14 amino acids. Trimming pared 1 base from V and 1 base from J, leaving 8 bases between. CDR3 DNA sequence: TGTGCCAGCAGCTTGTATCAGGGCCAAGAGACCCAGTACTTC. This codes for CASSLYQGQETQYF.

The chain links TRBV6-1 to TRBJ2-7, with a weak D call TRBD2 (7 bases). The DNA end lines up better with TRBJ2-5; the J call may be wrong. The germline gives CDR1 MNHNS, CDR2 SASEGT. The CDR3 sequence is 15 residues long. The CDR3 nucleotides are TGTGCCAGCATGCGGGGGCTGCAGGGACAAGAGACCCAGTACTTC. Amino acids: CASMRGLQGQETQYF.

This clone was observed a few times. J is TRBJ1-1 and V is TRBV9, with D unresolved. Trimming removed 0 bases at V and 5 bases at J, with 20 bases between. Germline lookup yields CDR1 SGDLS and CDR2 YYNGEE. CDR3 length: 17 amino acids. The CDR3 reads CASSVGASAGSKTEAFF. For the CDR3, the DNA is TGTGCCAGCAGCGTAGGCGCCTCAGCGGGCTCTAAGACTGAAGCTTTCTTT.

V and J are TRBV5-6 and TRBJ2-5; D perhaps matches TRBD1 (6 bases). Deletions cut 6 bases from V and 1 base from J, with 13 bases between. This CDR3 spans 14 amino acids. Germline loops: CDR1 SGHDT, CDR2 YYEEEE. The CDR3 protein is CASTTVDSQETQYF. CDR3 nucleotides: TGTGCCAGCACCACCGTGGACAGCCAAGAGACCCAGTACTTC.

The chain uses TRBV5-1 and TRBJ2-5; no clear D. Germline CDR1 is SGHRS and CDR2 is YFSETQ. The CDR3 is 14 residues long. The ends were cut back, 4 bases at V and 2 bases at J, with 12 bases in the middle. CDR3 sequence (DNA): TGCGCCAGCAGCCAGAATGGCTTGCAAGAGACCCAGTACTTC. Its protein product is CASSQNGLQETQYF.

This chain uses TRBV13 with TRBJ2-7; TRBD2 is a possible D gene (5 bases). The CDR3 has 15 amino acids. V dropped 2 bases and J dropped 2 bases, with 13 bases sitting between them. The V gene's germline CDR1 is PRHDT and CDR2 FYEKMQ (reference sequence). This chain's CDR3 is CASSLSTRFPYEQYF. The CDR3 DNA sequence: TGTGCCAGCAGCTTAAGTACTAGATTCCCCTACGAGCAGTACTTC.

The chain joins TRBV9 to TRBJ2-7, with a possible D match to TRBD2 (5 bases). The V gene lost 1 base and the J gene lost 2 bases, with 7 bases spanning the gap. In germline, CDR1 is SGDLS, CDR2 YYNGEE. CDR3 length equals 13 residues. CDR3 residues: CASSVSEAYEQYF. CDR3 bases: TGTGCCAGCAGCGTATCGGAGGCCTACGAGCAGTACTTC.